What follows is one TCR beta chain and its context. Antigen unknown. The data were taken from a study of beta chain features in type 1 diabetes. On average, the one heparinised blood draw given by each donor was about 120 mL. The CDR3 loop spans 14 amino acids. The trim removed 8 bases at V and 4 bases at J, leaving 8 bases unmatched. CDR1 MNHNS and CDR2 SASEGT come from the germline V gene. Findings and caveats of the study: Individuals with type 1 diabetes displayed fewer insertions and more deletions at VDJ junctions.

Expressed TCRB transcripts were sequenced after all isolated RNA was converted to cDNA. Here immunoSEQ multiplex PCR was the method, and the copy in TCRdb shows in-frame clones only, minus some. The sample has 150,000 to 180,000 clones; under 9.5% are singletons. The sequencing input was central memory CD4+ T cells from blood. This chain links TRBV6-1 with TRBJ2-1, with 7 nucleotides matching TRBD2. This receptor was identified in a man between 18 and 35 years old in good health. CDR3 sequence reads: CASLRLALYNEQFF. The CDR3 region has the DNA TGTGCCAGCCTTCGACTAGCCCTATACAATGAGCAGTTCTTC.